This record covers a single TCR beta chain. It has no known antigen specificity. Per-base qualities were not stored, and no clone one base away is much larger. Enrolling through a virtual design, the prospective study's participants ranged in age from roughly 18 to 90 years and lived across 24 United States geographic areas. In the prospective study, cohorts were assigned on the basis of participant-reported clinical history obtained from a screening survey and a study questionnaire. Recovered participants in ImmuneRACE Cohort 3 were defined by two consecutive negative NP/OP PCR tests, clearance by a healthcare professional, or resolution of symptoms. Each participant in the prospective study had whole blood, serum and a nasopharyngeal or oropharyngeal swab collected by mobile phlebotomists. Additional blood draws and questionnaires over an approximately 2-month period could optionally be provided by prospective study participants. Prospective study blood samples were shipped either frozen or at room temperature before DNA extraction.

The data were taken from a study of blood T cell repertoires in COVID-19 (dated by TCRdb to about 2020). Regarding the research as a whole: Samples covering the acute and convalescent phases of COVID-19 were provided by collaborators in the United States, Italy and Spain. The prospective study material was composed of cDNA or gDNA derived from T cells, B-cell-depleted T cells, or PBMCs. The sample metadata nearly always contained a de-identified subject ID, COVID-19 status, age in years and sex. Samples came from the ongoing ImmuneRACE study (first 160 participants) plus 1,254 subjects from 6 global collaborators. The repertoires were made available in a free public database intended to serve as a resource for research on the immune response to SARS-CoV-2. Where available, HLA class I and class II types were obtained from metadata supplied by the sample provider rather than from assay-based typing. Deeply sampled blood TCRbeta repertoires from subjects exposed to, actively infected with, or recovered from COVID-19 were included in the dataset.

Study-wide conclusions, independent of this receptor: The amount of clinical and demographic metadata varied by source and participant and was provided uncurated.

TCRbeta CDR3 regions were amplified from genomic DNA using the immunoSEQ Assay, a bias-controlled multiplex PCR. In the source study's methods: Within the assay, amplification of reference gene primers was used to estimate how many nucleated cells each sample contained. To quantify the absolute abundance of each unique TCRbeta CDR3 rearrangement, sequence reads were collapsed and filtered. For each sample, productive Simpson clonality was calculated as the square root of Simpson's diversity index over productive rearrangements. What TCRdb holds here is the immuneACCESS table cut down to in-frame rearrangements. Part of the clones is not present; checked against another copy, under half of the missing clones reflect an unresolved V gene, and the others are unexplained. V, J and clone size were drawn from that table, and D and trimming were deduced from the DNA. The sample includes under 250,000 clones, with more than 75% observed a single time. The ten largest clonotypes hold around 1.7% of the sample.

The clonotype comes from a middle-aged man who had recovered from COVID-19. The sample was PBMCs or T cells enriched from blood (not recorded which).

The CDR3 is CASSARPLGTAVQYF. The base sequence is TGCGCCAGCAGCGCACGGCCCCTCGGGACAGCAGTTCAGTACTTC. Recombination joined TRBV4-1 with TRBJ2-4; 7 nucleotides in the junction match TRBD1. Sequences MGHRA (CDR1) and YSYEKL (CDR2) are obtained from the germline V gene. Trimming leaves V shorter by 5 bases and J shorter by 11 bases, with the junction holding 15 bases beyond the gene matches. The CDR3 has 15 amino acids, counting the end cysteine and phenylalanine. Of the read, only the CDR3 DNA is kept; its 45 bases are in frame from base 1.